The sample holds many counts of the clone carrying this TCR beta chain. Its antigen is not identified. This specimen belongs to a study of response to subunit inactivated influenza vaccine. Study results and limitations: Researchers suggested that each seasonal influenza vaccination recruits few new T cells.

TCRdb reprocessed the RT-PCR reads via MiXCR and lists one record per CDR3 protein. Of approximately 730,000 distinct CDR3 sequences listed, approximately 15% are singletons. The source of this sequence is a man over 45 who received an inactivated influenza vaccine. The sample consisted of PBMCs from blood, taken 14 to 15 days before vaccination.

As DNA, the CDR3 is TGCGCCAGCAGCTTAAGGGGCCCTAATGAAAAACTGTTTTTT. This gives the protein CASSLRGPNEKLFF. The rearrangement joins TRBV5-1 to TRBJ1-4; maybe TRBD1 (5 bases). Germline CDR1 SGHRS, CDR2 YFSETQ. V was clipped by 2 bases and J by 3 bases, with 8 bases between them. This CDR3 has 14 amino acids. The whole variable domain, remainder taken from reference TRBV5-1 and TRBJ1-4, is KAGVTQTPRYLIKTRGQQVTLSCSPISGHRSVSWYQQTPGQGLQFLFEYFSETQRNKGNFPGRFSGRQFSNSRSEMNVSTLELGDSALYLCASSLRGPNEKLFFGSGTQLSVL.